The entry below describes one T cell receptor beta chain. The data originate from a study of regulatory T cells in long-lasting Graves disease. To make TCR beta libraries, researchers used iRepertoire HTBI primers and Arm-PCR of CDR3 regions. MiXCR was run by TCRdb on the multiplex PCR reads, yielding one entry per CDR3 protein. In the table there are about 620,000 distinct CDR3 sequences, roughly 15% of which are singletons. Documented time point: newly diagnosed GD, antithyroid drugs for less than 3 months. The TCR library was prepared using RNA isolated from PBMCs. The CDR3 has 16 residues. Germline V gene data show CDR1 as KGHSH and CDR2 as LQKENI. V was clipped by 5 bases and J by 2 bases, with 17 bases between them. This sample also appeared in a second study, on T cells in Graves' hyperthyroidism and ophthalmopathy.

The TCR comes from a woman in her twenties or thirties with Graves disease. This specimen consisted of peripheral blood mononuclear cells (PBMCs), obtained at new diagnosis, from a patient treated with antithyroid drugs. The chain uses TRBV18 and TRBJ2-3; TRBD1 or TRBD2 may be the D gene (5 bases each). The CDR3 region has the DNA TGTGCCAGCTCATCGAGGGGCTCGCTTGACACAGATACGCAGTATTTT. Its translation is CASSSRGSLDTDTQYF.